These 5 T cell receptor beta chains were all obtained from the same sample, sequenced in a study of STAT3 mutations in large granular lymphocyte leukemia. Study-wide points: Every T-cell large granular lymphocyte leukemia patient had at least one immunodominant TCR beta clonotype.

These receptors have no identified antigens. Sequenced by immunoSEQ multiplex PCR; TCRdb stores in-frame clones only, minus some. This table holds roughly 31,000 clones, 60% to 85% found once. Sequencing was performed on peripheral blood mononuclear cells. All receptors come from a woman aged 45 to 65 with T-cell large granular lymphocyte leukemia. Some clones in this sample may be carry-over from other donors' samples.

The J gene is TRBJ2-7, the V gene TRBV30; D is perhaps TRBD2 (5 bases). Trimming removed 2 bases at V and 6 bases at J, with 14 bases between. The germline CDR1 and CDR2 sequences are GTSNPN and SVGIG (reference sequence). This CDR3 contains 13 residues. In DNA, the CDR3 is TGTGCCTGGAGTTCGGAGGTCCGGCTCGAGCAGTACTTC. Amino acid sequence: CAWSSEVRLEQYF.

V usage is TRBV27 and J usage is TRBJ1-1; 7 bases match TRBD1. J lost 2 bases, V lost 5 bases, and 5 bases had no gene match. There are 14 residues in the CDR3. CDR1 is MNHEY, CDR2 SMNVEV, per germline (reference sequence). DNA of the CDR3: TGTGCCAGCAGTCCTTGGGACAGAAACACTGAAGCTTTCTTT. Amino acid sequence: CASSPWDRNTEAFF.

The J gene is TRBJ2-7, the V gene TRBV2; D is tentatively TRBD1 or TRBD2 (5 bases each). V lost 5 bases, J lost 7 bases, and 9 bases lay in between. The CDR3 length is 11 residues. Germline CDR1 reads SNHLY; CDR2 reads FYNNEI. The CDR3: CASSLWGEQYF. The CDR3 nucleotides are TGTGCCAGCAGTCTTTGGGGGGAGCAGTACTTC.

This chain joins TRBV7-8 and TRBJ2-3, with D perhaps TRBD2 (6 bases). This CDR3 has 17 residues. Germline lookup yields CDR1 SGHVS and CDR2 FQNEAQ. V shed 5 bases and J shed 1 base, with 19 bases lying between them. This CDR3 is CASSPHGPVAGTDTQYF. For the CDR3, the DNA is TGTGCCAGCAGCCCACATGGCCCCGTAGCGGGCACAGATACGCAGTATTTT.

This clone was counted a single time. The CDR3 sequence: CASTMGGTQYF. CDR3 sequence (DNA): TGTGCCAGCACCATGGGGGGGACCCAGTACTTC. The rearrangement links TRBV6-6 to TRBJ2-5, with D perhaps matching TRBD2 (6 bases). The CDR3 consists of 11 residues. V was pared by 7 bases and J by 7 bases, with 10 bases between. From germline, CDR1 is MNHNY and CDR2 SVGAGI (reference sequence).